The entry below gives a single T cell receptor beta chain sequence along with its context. This entry belongs to a study of blood T cell repertoires in COVID-19. Study-wide context: Acute and convalescent COVID-19 samples came from the United States, Italy and Spain. T cells, B-cell-depleted T cells, or PBMCs provided the cDNA or gDNA that served as material.

TCRdb keeps only in-frame clones here, not all; method: immunoSEQ multiplex PCR. The sample contains around 55,000 clones, around 90% of which appear only once. CDR1 is MNHEY, CDR2 SVGEGT, per germline. The CDR3 extends over 14 amino acids. Between the trimmed V and J ends, which lost 5 bases and 4 bases, there was a span of 13 bases. This clonotype was sampled from a human donor with active COVID-19. The donor label of this sample is uncertain. This chain connects TRBV6-2 or TRBV6-3 to TRBJ2-3; maybe TRBD2 (6 bases). The sample consisted of peripheral blood. CDR3 sequence: CASSGGPNPDTQYF. The CDR3 nucleotides are TGTGCCAGCAGTGGAGGGCCCAACCCAGATACGCAGTATTTT.